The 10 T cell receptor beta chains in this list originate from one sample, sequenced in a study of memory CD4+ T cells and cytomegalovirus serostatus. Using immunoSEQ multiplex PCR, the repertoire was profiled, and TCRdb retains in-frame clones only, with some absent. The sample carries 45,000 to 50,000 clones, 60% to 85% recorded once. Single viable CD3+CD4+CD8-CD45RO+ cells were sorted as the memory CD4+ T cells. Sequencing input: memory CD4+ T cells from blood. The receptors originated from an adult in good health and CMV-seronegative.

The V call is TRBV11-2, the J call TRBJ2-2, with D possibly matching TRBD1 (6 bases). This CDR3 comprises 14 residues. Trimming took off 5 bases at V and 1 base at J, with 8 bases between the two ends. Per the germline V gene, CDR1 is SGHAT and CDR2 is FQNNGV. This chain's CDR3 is CASSQDRNTGELFF. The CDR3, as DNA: TGTGCCAGCAGCCAGGACAGGAACACCGGGGAGCTGTTTTTT.

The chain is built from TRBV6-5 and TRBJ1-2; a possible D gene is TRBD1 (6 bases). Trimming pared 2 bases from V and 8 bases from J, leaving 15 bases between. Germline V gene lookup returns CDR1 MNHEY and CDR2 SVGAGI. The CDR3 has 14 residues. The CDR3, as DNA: TGTGCCAGCAGTTACGACGTCAGGGGAAGCGGCTACACCTTC. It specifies CASSYDVRGSGYTF.

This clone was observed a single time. As DNA, the CDR3 is TGTGCCAGCAGCCTCCGGGACAGGGGCAGGCAGTTCTTC. Translating it yields CASSLRDRGRQFF. The chain combines TRBV5-4 with TRBJ2-1, with 10 bases lining up with TRBD1. In germline, CDR1 is SGHNT, CDR2 YYREEE (reference sequence). The CDR3 is 13 amino acids. The V segment lost 4 bases and the J segment 12 bases; nucleotides outside the gene matches: 7.

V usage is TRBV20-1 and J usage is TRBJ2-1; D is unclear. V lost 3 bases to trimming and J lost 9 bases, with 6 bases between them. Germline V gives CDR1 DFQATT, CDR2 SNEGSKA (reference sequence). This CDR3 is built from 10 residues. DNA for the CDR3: TGCAGTGCTAGGATCGTTGAGCAGTTCTTC. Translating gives CSARIVEQFF.

The CDR3 loop is CASSLRGGGTDTQYF. In DNA form, the CDR3 reads TGTGCCAGCAGCTTAAGAGGGGGGGGCACAGATACGCAGTATTTT. The rearrangement links TRBV7-3 to TRBJ2-3; D perhaps matches TRBD2 (7 bases). V dropped 1 base and J dropped 1 base, with 9 bases sitting between them. Germline CDR1 SGHTA, CDR2 FQGTGA. The CDR3 extends over 15 amino acids. The whole variable domain, filled in from reference TRBV7-3 and TRBJ2-3, reads GAGVSQTPSNKVTEKGKYVELRCDPISGHTALYWYRQSLGQGPEFLIYFQGTGAADDSGLPNDRFFAVRPEGSVSTLKIQRTERGDSAVYLCASSLRGGGTDTQYFGPGTRLTVL.

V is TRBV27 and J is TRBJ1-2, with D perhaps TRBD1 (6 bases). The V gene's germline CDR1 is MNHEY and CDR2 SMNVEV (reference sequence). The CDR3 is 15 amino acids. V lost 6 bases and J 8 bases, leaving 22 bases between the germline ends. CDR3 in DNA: TGTGCCAGCAGGGGAATCAGGGGCCGGGATGGAGGCTACACCTTC. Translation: CASRGIRGRDGGYTF.

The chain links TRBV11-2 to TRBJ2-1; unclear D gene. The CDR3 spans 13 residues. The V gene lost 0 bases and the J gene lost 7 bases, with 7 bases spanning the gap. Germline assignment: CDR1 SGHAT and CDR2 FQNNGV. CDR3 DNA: TGTGCCAGCAGCTTAGATCTAGGGAATGAGCAGTTCTTC. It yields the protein CASSLDLGNEQFF.

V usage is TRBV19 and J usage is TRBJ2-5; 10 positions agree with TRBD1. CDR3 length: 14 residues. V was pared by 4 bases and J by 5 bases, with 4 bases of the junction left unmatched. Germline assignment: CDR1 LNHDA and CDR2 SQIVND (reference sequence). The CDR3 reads CASSTTGGAETQYF. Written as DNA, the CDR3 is TGTGCCAGTAGTACGACAGGGGGCGCGGAGACCCAGTACTTC.

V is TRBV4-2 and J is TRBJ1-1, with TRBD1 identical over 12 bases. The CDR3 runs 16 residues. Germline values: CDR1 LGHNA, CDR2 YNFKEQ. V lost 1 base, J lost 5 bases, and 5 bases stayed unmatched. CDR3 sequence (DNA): TGTGCCAGCAGCCAAGCCCGGGACAGGGGGCTGACTGAAGCTTTCTTT. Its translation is CASSQARDRGLTEAFF.

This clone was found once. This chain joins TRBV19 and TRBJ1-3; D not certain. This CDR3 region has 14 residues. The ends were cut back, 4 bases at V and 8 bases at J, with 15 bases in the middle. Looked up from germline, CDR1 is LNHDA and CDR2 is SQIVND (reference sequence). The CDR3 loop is CASSKDGMGDTIYF. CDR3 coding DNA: TGTGCCAGTAGTAAAGACGGGATGGGTGACACCATATATTTT.